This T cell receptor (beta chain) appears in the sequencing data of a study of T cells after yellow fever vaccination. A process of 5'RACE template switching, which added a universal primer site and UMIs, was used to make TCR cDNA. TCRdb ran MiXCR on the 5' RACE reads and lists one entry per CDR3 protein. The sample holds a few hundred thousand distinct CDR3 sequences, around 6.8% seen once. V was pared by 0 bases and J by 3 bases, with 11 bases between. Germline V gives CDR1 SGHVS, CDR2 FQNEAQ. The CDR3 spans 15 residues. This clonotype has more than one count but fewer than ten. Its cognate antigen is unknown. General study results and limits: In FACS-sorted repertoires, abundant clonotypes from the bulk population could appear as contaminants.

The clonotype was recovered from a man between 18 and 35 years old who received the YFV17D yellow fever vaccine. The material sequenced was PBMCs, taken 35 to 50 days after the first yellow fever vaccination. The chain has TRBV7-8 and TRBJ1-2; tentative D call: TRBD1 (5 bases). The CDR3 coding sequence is TGTGCCAGCAGCTTAGCGGGCAGGGAGTACTATGGCTACACCTTC. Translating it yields CASSLAGREYYGYTF.